The 3 T cell receptor beta chains reported below all come from one sample, sequenced in a study of shared clonotypes between healthy human individuals. Generated by immunoSEQ multiplex PCR, the TCRdb table keeps only in-frame clones and is missing some. Of about 2.4 million clones detected, over 85% appear once; the ten largest clones hold around 0.4%. The material sequenced was naive CD4+ T cells from PBMCs. Noted subset: CD45RA+ positively selected. The receptors come from a young man in good health. Some clones in this sample may be carry-over from other donors' samples.

This clone appeared a single time. V gene TRBV2 combines with J gene TRBJ1-4; D is possibly TRBD1 (5 bases). The germline V and J ends were trimmed by 4 bases and 2 bases, with 17 bases remaining between them. Germline V CDR1 and CDR2: SNHLY, FYNNEI. The CDR3 contains 17 residues. DNA of the CDR3: TGTGCCAGCAGTGTAGGGGTGCCAATGAGTACTAATGAAAAACTGTTTTTT. It specifies CASSVGVPMSTNEKLFF.

The rearrangement uses TRBV30 and TRBJ2-7; TRBD1 aligns across 8 bases. Germline lookup yields CDR1 GTSNPN and CDR2 SVGIG (reference sequence). After removal of 3 bases from V and 12 bases from J, the junction contained 10 bases not matched to a gene. The CDR3 sequence is 12 residues long. The DNA for the CDR3 is TGTGCCTGGAGGGCAGGGGGCGCGGTCAGGTACTTC. Amino acids: CAWRAGGAVRYF. The complete variable domain, with remaining parts taken from reference TRBV30 and TRBJ2-7, reads SQTIHQWPATLVQPVGSPLSLECTVEGTSNPNLYWYRQAAGRGLQLLFYSVGIGQISSEVPQNLSASRPQDRQFILSSKKLLLSDSGFYLCAWRAGGAVRYFGPGTRLTVT.

With respect to this clone: Distinct nucleotide sequences in the sample also encode this CDR3. This chain joins TRBV6-5 and TRBJ2-7, with D possibly being TRBD1 or TRBD2 (6 bases each). The CDR3 loop spans 14 amino acids. The germline V and J ends were trimmed by 0 bases and 2 bases, with 8 bases remaining between them. Germline CDR1 reads MNHEY; CDR2 reads SVGAGI. The CDR3 sequence is CASSYSGGTYEQYF. The CDR3 coding sequence is TGTGCCAGCAGTTACTCGGGGGGCACCTACGAGCAGTACTTC.